This TCR beta chain was sequenced during a study of T cells in Graves' hyperthyroidism and ophthalmopathy. Across the whole study: Peripheral blood was secured at the point of initial diagnosis, before any treatment.

Hyperthyroidism, newly diagnosed and lasting under 2 months, affected patients aged 18 to 65. Clinical symptoms, serum thyroxine, TRAb, thyroid ultrasound and orbital computed tomography established diagnosis. TCR beta CDR3 regions were amplified from RNA. TCR CDR3 underwent first-round RT-PCR with the HTBI primer set. MiXCR, run by TCRdb on the multiplex PCR reads, gives a single entry per CDR3 protein. Counted here are approximately 620,000 distinct CDR3 sequences, 14% occurring once; the ten biggest clones make up 4.5% to 6%. In germline, CDR1 is MNHEY, CDR2 SMNVEV (reference sequence). This CDR3 region has 14 residues. V was clipped by 6 bases and J by 3 bases; unmatched bases: 8. Study findings and constraints: Peripheral blood also featured most of the thyroid clonotypes expanded above 0.001.

Many counts were recorded for this clonotype. What it binds is not known. The chain recombines TRBV27 with TRBJ2-7; TRBD2 agrees at 7 bases. Sequencing used blood. The sequence was obtained from a woman under 40 with Graves' hyperthyroidism that later progressed to Graves' ophthalmopathy. This chain's CDR3 is CASSSLAANYEQYF. The CDR3 nucleotides are TGTGCCAGCAGCTCTCTAGCGGCCAACTACGAGCAGTACTTC.